This TCR beta chain was captured in a study of PD-1 blockade in classical Hodgkin lymphoma. Study-level findings and limits: With CD4+ cells, TCR diversity rose significantly by C4D1, but not with CD8+ cells. Newly diagnosed patients and complete responders had comparable diversity at baseline.

Time point given: cycle 4 day 1 (C4D1), after more than five weeks of nivolumab. No patient escaped relapse after autologous stem cell transplantation, and brentuximab vedotin exposure varied. Points on this clone: Its antigen is still unknown. Other DNA variants within this sample encode the same CDR3.

Measured with immunoSEQ multiplex PCR; TCRdb has only the in-frame clones, and not every one. The data contain around 60,000 clones, about 90% of them singletons. This specimen was peripheral blood mononuclear cells (PBMCs), taken before the fourth cycle of nivolumab. The TCR comes from a human donor with classical Hodgkin lymphoma.

In DNA, the CDR3 is TGCGCCAGCAGCCATGGGGACAGTACAAGCCACGAGCAGTACTTC. Its protein product is CASSHGDSTSHEQYF. The chain joins TRBV4-1 to TRBJ2-7, with TRBD1 matching 7 bases. Losses at the gene ends were 3 bases for V and 5 bases for J; bases not matched to a gene: 10. The CDR3 sequence is 15 residues long. Per germline, CDR1 MGHRA and CDR2 YSYEKL.